A selection of T cell receptor beta chains follows, all from one sample in a study of blood T cells in healthy people across ages. MiXCR, run by TCRdb on the 5' RACE reads, gives a single entry per CDR3 protein. The table has roughly 2 million distinct CDR3 sequences, roughly 49% seen once. Sequencing input: blood. The receptors here all came from a woman in her forties in good health. Both conserved end residues are part of each CDR3. Each record gives: V gene, J gene, clone size, D gene, CDR3 DNA, CDR3 protein. A D gene is named only where the DNA matches it firmly. Expanded clones are given a class, and other clones once, few, many or no size at all.

v_gene: TRBV4-3
j_gene: TRBJ2-5
abundance: once
d_gene: .
CDR3nt: TGCGCCAGCAGCCAAGGGCCGGGAGAGGAGACCCAGTACTTC
CDR3aa: CASSQGPGEETQYF

v_gene: TRBV20-1
j_gene: TRBJ1-6
abundance: .
d_gene: .
CDR3nt: TGCAGTGCTAGAGACGTAGGTAGGGGAAGTTCACCCCTCCACTTT
CDR3aa: CSARDVGRGSSPLHF

v_gene: TRBV3-1
j_gene: TRBJ2-3
abundance: .
d_gene: TRBD2
CDR3nt: TGTGCCAGCAGCCAAGTAGGGCAGCGGGGAAACACAGATACGCAGTATTTT
CDR3aa: CASSQVGQRGNTDTQYF

v_gene: TRBV29-1
j_gene: TRBJ1-1
abundance: .
d_gene: .
CDR3nt: TGCAGCGTTGAGGCGTTTGAAGGAGGCCCCGTGGTAGACACTGAAGCTTTCTTT
CDR3aa: CSVEAFEGGPVVDTEAFF

v_gene: TRBV10-3
j_gene: TRBJ2-3
abundance: few
d_gene: .
CDR3nt: TGTGCCATCAGCGCGACTAACTCAGACACAGATACGCAGTATTTT
CDR3aa: CAISATNSDTDTQYF

v_gene: TRBV5-1
j_gene: TRBJ1-6
abundance: .
d_gene: .
CDR3nt: TGCGCCAGCAGCTTGGGAGGCAGCGAGGCTTCACCCCTCCACTTT
CDR3aa: CASSLGGSEASPLHF

v_gene: TRBV6-1
j_gene: TRBJ1-2
abundance: .
d_gene: .
CDR3nt: TGTGCCAGCAGTGAAGAGACTCGATATGGCTACACCTTC
CDR3aa: CASSEETRYGYTF

v_gene: TRBV27
j_gene: TRBJ1-5
abundance: .
d_gene: .
CDR3nt: TGTGCCAGCGCTCCCGGAGGGGGGGTTAATAGCAATCAGCCCCAGCATTTT
CDR3aa: CASAPGGGVNSNQPQHF

v_gene: TRBV4-1
j_gene: TRBJ1-1
abundance: .
d_gene: .
CDR3nt: TGCGCCAGCAGCCAAGATGAGGGATGGACTGAAGCTTTCTTT
CDR3aa: CASSQDEGWTEAFF

v_gene: TRBV25-1
j_gene: TRBJ1-2
abundance: few
d_gene: TRBD1
CDR3nt: TGTGCCAGCAGTGAATATGGGTTTCTCGGACAGGGAGGGGGCTACACCTTC
CDR3aa: CASSEYGFLGQGGGYTF

v_gene: TRBV5-6
j_gene: TRBJ2-5
abundance: .
d_gene: .
CDR3nt: TGTGCCAGCAGCTTACCAAAGGGGCCCCAAGAGACCCAGTACTTC
CDR3aa: CASSLPKGPQETQYF

v_gene: TRBV28
j_gene: TRBJ2-3
abundance: few
d_gene: .
CDR3nt: TGTGCCAGCACCCCAGTGGGCGGGGAACCCACAGATACGCAGTATTTT
CDR3aa: CASTPVGGEPTDTQYF

v_gene: TRBV28
j_gene: TRBJ1-4
abundance: .
d_gene: .
CDR3nt: TGTGCCAGCAGTTTAAATTCGGGACACCCTGAAAAACTGTTTTTT
CDR3aa: CASSLNSGHPEKLFF

v_gene: TRBV20-1
j_gene: TRBJ2-1
abundance: few
d_gene: TRBD1
CDR3nt: TGCAGTGCTAGAGGCGGGACAGGCGTCGGTGAGCAGTTCTTC
CDR3aa: CSARGGTGVGEQFF

v_gene: TRBV15
j_gene: TRBJ1-2
abundance: .
d_gene: .
CDR3nt: TGTGCCACCAGCAGAGATACTGGCGGTGGGGGCTACACCTTC
CDR3aa: CATSRDTGGGGYTF

v_gene: TRBV4-2
j_gene: TRBJ2-7
abundance: .
d_gene: .
CDR3nt: TGTGCCAGCAGCGCCGTGGACGGTAGGGGGTACGAGCAGTACTTC
CDR3aa: CASSAVDGRGYEQYF

v_gene: TRBV20-1
j_gene: TRBJ1-6
abundance: .
d_gene: .
CDR3nt: TGCAGTGCCTCTCCGAAGGGAGAGGGAAGATCACCCCTCCACTTT
CDR3aa: CSASPKGEGRSPLHF